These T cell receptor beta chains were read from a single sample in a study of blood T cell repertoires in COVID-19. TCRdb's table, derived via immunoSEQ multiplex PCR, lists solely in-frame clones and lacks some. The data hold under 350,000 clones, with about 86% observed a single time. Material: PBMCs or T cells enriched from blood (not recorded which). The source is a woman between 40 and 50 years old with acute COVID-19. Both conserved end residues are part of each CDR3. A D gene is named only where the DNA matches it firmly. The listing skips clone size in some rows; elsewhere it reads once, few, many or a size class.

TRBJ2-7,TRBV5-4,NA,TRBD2,TGTGCCAGCAGCTTTACTAGCGGGATAACCTACGAGCAGTACTTC,CASSFTSGITYEQYF
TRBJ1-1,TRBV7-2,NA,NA,TGTGCCAGCACCTCGATCGGGGGAAACACTGAAGCTTTCTTT,CASTSIGGNTEAFF
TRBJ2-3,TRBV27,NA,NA,TGTGCCAGCAGTTTATCCCTCGGAGCGGTCTCCTCTGATACGCAGTATTTT,CASSLSLGAVSSDTQYF
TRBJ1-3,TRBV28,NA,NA,TGTGCCAGCAGACAGGAAAACTCTGGAAACACCATATATTTT,CASRQENSGNTIYF
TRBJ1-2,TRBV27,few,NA,TGTGCCAGCAGTCACGGACAGAGCGATGGCTACACCTTC,CASSHGQSDGYTF
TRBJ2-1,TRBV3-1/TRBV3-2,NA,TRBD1,TGTGCCAGCAGCCCTCCGGGACAGGGGTACAATGAGCAGTTCTTC,CASSPPGQGYNEQFF
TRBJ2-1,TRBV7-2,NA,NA,TGTGCCAGCAGCTTCGGGGGAACCCACAATGAGCAGTTCTTC,CASSFGGTHNEQFF
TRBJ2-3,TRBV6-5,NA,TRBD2,TGTGCCAGCAGTTACGGACTAGGTGGGGCAGATACGCAGTATTTT,CASSYGLGGADTQYF
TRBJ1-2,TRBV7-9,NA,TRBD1,TGTGCCAGCAGCCCCGGGACAGGGGATGGAGGCTACACCTTC,CASSPGTGDGGYTF
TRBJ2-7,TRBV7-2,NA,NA,TGTGCCAGCAGCCCCCCCACGGGGGGCCGGAACTACGAGCAGTACTTC,CASSPPTGGRNYEQYF
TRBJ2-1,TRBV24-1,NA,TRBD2,TGTGCCACGCGGACTAGCGGGGCTGCCTACAATGAGCAGTTCTTC,CATRTSGAAYNEQFF
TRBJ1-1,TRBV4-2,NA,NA,TGTGCCAGCAGCCAGGCCACGACCGGGACACAAGCTTTCTTT,CASSQATTGTQAFF
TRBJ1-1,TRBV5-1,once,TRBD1,TGCGCCAGCAGCTTAAGGCAGGGGGACACTGAAGCTTTCTTT,CASSLRQGDTEAFF
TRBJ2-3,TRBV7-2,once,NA,TGTGCCAGCAGCTTAAGGCGGGGCCTCACAGATACGCAGTATTTT,CASSLRRGLTDTQYF
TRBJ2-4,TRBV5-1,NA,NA,TGCGCCAGCAGCTTGGGACAGTCGCCCTCCAAAAACATTCAGTACTTC,CASSLGQSPSKNIQYF
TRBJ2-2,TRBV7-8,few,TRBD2,TGTGCCAGCACCCCGGGCGGGAGGGTAGACGGGGAGCTGTTTTTT,CASTPGGRVDGELFF